The clone carrying this TCR beta chain was recorded only once. Its antigen is not known. Clones were read by immunoSEQ multiplex PCR, and TCRdb kept only the in-frame ones, dropping some. The sample lists about 48,000 clones, approximately 79% occurring once. The data originate from a study of vaccination effects on CD4 cells after COVID-19. At the level of the study: Two-dose BNT162b2 or mRNA-1273 vaccination was given to participants. Broader study findings: Few convalescent patients and no early post-infection timepoints were included in the study.

The CDR3 consists of 17 residues. Germline V CDR1 and CDR2: SGHTA, FQGNSA. The V segment lost 3 bases and the J segment 5 bases; nucleotides outside the gene matches: 12. Peptide-pool stimulation followed by sequencing identified expanded antigen-specific CD4+ clonotypes in the ViraFEST assay. The culture ran for approximately nine days before CD4+ T cells were isolated. Recipients of the vaccine had no prior SARS-CoV-2 infection and negative nucleocapsid antibodies. Replacing half the medium with IL-2 medium was done on days 3 and 7. The V gene is TRBV7-2, the J gene TRBJ2-2; 7 nucleotides align to TRBD2. This sequence was found in a human donor who received a COVID-19 vaccine. The sequenced sample was CD4+ T cells from PBMCs cultured with HCoV-OC43 spike peptides, obtained before COVID-19 vaccination. Subset noted: HCoV-OC43 spike overlapping peptide pool stimulation. The CDR3 region is CASSFRSAGRETGELFF. CDR3 bases: TGTGCCAGCAGCTTCCGTTCGGCAGGGAGGGAGACCGGGGAGCTGTTTTTT.